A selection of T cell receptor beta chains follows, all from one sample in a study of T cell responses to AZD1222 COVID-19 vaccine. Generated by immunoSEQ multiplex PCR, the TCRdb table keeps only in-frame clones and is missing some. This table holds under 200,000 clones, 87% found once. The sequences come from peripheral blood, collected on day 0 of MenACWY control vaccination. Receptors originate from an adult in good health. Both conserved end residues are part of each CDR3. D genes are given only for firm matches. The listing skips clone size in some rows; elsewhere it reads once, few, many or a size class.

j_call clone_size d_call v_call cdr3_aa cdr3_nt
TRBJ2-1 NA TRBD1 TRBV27 CASSLSIVTGSYNEQFF TGTGCCAGCAGTTTATCGATAGTGACAGGGTCCTACAATGAGCAGTTCTTC
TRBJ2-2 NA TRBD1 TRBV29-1 CSVGTGGSGELFF TGCAGCGTTGGGACAGGGGGAAGCGGGGAGCTGTTTTTT
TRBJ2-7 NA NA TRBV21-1 CASSTGQGRWDYEQYF TGTGCCAGCAGCACTGGACAGGGCCGGTGGGACTACGAGCAGTACTTC
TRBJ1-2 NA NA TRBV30 CAWSPGFGSRGYTF TGTGCCTGGAGTCCGGGGTTCGGGTCCCGGGGCTACACCTTC
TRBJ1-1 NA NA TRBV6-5 CASSYIPVPNTEAFF TGTGCCAGCAGTTACATCCCGGTTCCGAACACTGAAGCTTTCTTT
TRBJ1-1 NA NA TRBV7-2 CASSLAANTEAFF TGTGCCAGCAGCTTAGCGGCGAACACTGAAGCTTTCTTT
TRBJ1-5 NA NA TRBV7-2 CASSSPGGDQPQHF TGTGCCAGCAGCTCCCCGGGTGGGGATCAGCCCCAGCATTTT
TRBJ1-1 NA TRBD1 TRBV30 CAWSPGQGDTEAFF TGTGCCTGGTCTCCGGGACAGGGAGACACTGAAGCTTTCTTT
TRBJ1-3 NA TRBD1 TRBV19 CASRLDRETRNTIYF TGTGCCAGTCGTCTGGACAGGGAAACTCGTAACACCATATATTTT
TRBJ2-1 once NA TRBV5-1 CASSLVLASHEQFF TGCGCCAGCAGCTTGGTATTAGCTTCTCATGAGCAGTTCTTC
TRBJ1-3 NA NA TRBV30 CAWSSGNTIYF TGTGCCTGGAGTTCTGGAAACACCATATATTTT
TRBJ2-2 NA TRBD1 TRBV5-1 CASSGTGNTGELFF TGCGCCAGCAGCGGGACAGGTAACACCGGGGAGCTGTTTTTT
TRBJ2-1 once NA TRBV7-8 CASSEPTQGVLYNEQFF TGTGCCAGCAGCGAACCCACACAGGGTGTGCTCTACAATGAGCAGTTCTTC
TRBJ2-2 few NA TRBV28 CASLRSTGELFF TGTGCCAGTCTCAGGTCCACCGGGGAGCTGTTTTTT
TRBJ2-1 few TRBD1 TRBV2 CASSPGQGPYNEQFF TGTGCCAGCAGTCCGGGACAGGGGCCCTACAATGAGCAGTTCTTC
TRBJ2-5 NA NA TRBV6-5 CASSYYREETQYF TGTGCTAGCAGTTACTACAGGGAAGAGACCCAGTACTTC
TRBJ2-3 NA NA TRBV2 CASIQGLDTQYF TGTGCCAGCATTCAGGGGTTAGATACGCAGTATTTT
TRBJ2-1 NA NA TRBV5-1 CASSPHEGRVVFNEQFF TGCGCCAGCAGCCCACATGAGGGCAGGGTGGTTTTCAATGAGCAGTTCTTC
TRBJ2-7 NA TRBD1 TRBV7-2 CASSAVGTAYEQYF TGTGCCAGCAGCGCGGTCGGGACAGCCTACGAGCAGTACTTC
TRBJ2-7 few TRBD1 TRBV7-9 CASSRYRGKAYEQYF TGTGCCAGTTCCCGATACAGGGGAAAGGCCTACGAGCAGTACTTC
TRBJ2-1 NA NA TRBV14 CASSPQPGAPQGNEQFF TGTGCCAGCAGCCCACAGCCGGGCGCGCCCCAAGGCAATGAGCAGTTCTTC
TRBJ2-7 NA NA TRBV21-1 CASSNRPGVSYEQYF TGTGCCAGCAGCAATCGACCAGGGGTCTCCTACGAGCAGTACTTC
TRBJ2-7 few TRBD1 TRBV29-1 CSGRQGEGPGEQYF TGCAGCGGCAGACAGGGGGAAGGGCCGGGCGAGCAGTACTTC
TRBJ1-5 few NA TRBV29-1 CSVGQGSNQPQHF TGCAGCGTTGGTCAGGGAAGCAATCAGCCCCAGCATTTT
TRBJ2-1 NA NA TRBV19 CASSIKGGGEQFF TGTGCCAGTAGTATAAAGGGGGGCGGTGAGCAGTTCTTC
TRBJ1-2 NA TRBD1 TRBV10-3 CASRDREYYGYTF TGTGCCAGCCGGGACAGGGAATACTATGGCTACACCTTC
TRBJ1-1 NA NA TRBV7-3 CASSLTRGTYTEAFF TGTGCCAGCAGCTTAACGCGAGGTACTTACACTGAAGCTTTCTTT
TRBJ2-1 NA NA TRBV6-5 CASSSLDGRNEQFF TGTGCCAGCAGCTCGTTAGACGGCCGGAATGAGCAGTTCTTC
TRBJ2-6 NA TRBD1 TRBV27 CASSSRSTGNSGANVLTF TGTGCCAGCAGTTCCCGCTCGACAGGGAACTCTGGGGCCAACGTCCTGACTTTC
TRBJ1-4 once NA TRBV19 CASRPGPTNGKLFF TGTGCCAGTAGACCGGGGCCGACGAATGGAAAACTGTTTTTT
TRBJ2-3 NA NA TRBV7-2 CASSSTVSDTQYF TGTGCCAGCAGCTCCACCGTCTCTGATACGCAGTATTTT
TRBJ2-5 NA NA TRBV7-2 CASSLVEGETQYF TGTGCCAGCAGCTTAGTAGAGGGGGAGACCCAGTACTTC
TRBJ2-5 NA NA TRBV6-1 CASSEQTVQETQYF TGTGCCAGCAGTGAACAGACAGTTCAAGAGACCCAGTACTTC
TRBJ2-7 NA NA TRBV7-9 CASSLGSGPSYEQYF TGTGCCAGCAGCTTAGGTTCAGGTCCCTCCTACGAGCAGTACTTC
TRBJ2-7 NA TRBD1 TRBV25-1 CASSVGTELYEQYF TGTGCCAGCAGTGTGGGGACAGAGCTCTACGAGCAGTACTTC
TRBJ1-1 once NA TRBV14 CASSPRGAYTEAFF TGTGCCAGCAGCCCTCGGGGGGCGTACACTGAAGCTTTCTTT
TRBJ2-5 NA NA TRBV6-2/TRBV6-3 CASSLIREAETQYF TGTGCCAGCAGTTTAATTAGGGAGGCCGAGACCCAGTACTTC
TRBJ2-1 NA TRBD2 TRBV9 CASSVEAGGIYNEQFF TGTGCCAGCAGCGTAGAAGCGGGAGGGATCTACAATGAGCAGTTCTTC
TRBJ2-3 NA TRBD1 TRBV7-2 CASSFRQGGDTQYF TGTGCCAGCAGCTTCAGACAGGGTGGAGATACGCAGTATTTT
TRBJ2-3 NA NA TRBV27 CASSFLTGTIDTQYF TGTGCCAGCAGTTTCCTCACCGGGACCATAGATACGCAGTATTTT
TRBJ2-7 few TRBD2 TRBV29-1 CSVASYGTSRAYEQYF TGCAGCGTTGCTTCTTACGGGACTAGCAGGGCGTACGAGCAGTACTTC
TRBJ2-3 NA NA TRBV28 CASSLSTGTDTQYF TGTGCCAGCAGTTTATCCACTGGCACAGATACGCAGTATTTT